This T cell receptor (beta chain) was identified in a study of cytomegalovirus exposure and HLA in healthy donors (dated by TCRdb to about 2017). About the investigation overall: A later analysis indicated that the 120 or so validation repertoires were generated on the platform also employed for the 700 or so repertoires of the first cohort. High-throughput TCR immunosequencing, statistical association of individual TCRs with disease status, and machine learning were combined to predict cytomegalovirus infection status. In addition to the first cohort of several hundred subjects, a separate validation cohort of 120 different subjects was used. The aim of the study was to test whether cataloging public T cell receptors could identify signatures of past pathogen exposure.

The CDR3 holds 14 amino acids from the cysteine to the phenylalanine. Only the CDR3 part of the read is kept: 42 bases, read in frame from the first base. CDR1 is given as GTSNPN and CDR2 as SVGIG, both from the germline V gene (reference sequence). V and J are trimmed by 0 bases and 6 bases, and the gene matches miss 8 bases of the junction. Separate from the approximately 700-subject first cohort, the validation cohort of 90 to 150 subjects was the group to which the donors belonged. As concerns this clone: Its target antigen remains unknown. Base qualities are not provided; no much larger clone lies one nucleotide away.

Broad study findings and their caveats: Subsequent analysis determined that TCRs grouped into clusters in the first cohort also showed a tendency toward co-occurrence across the 120 or so validation repertoires, and 85% to 95% of cluster scores exceeded 0. The authors suggested that the approach could potentially be extended to other disease states and immunological phenotypes. Cytomegalovirus status was reported to be diagnosed by the classifier with high specificity and sensitivity in both the original and validation cohorts. In the study, around 150 TCR beta chains were listed as associated with cytomegalovirus. A later analysis lacked HLA typing for the validation cohort, so it scored co-occurrence in that cohort across all 130 or so repertoires. Most TCR sequences were observed very rarely across donors, whereas some public TCRs were present in many individuals. A few of the identified cytomegalovirus-associated TCR beta chains were confirmed in vitro to be specific for cytomegalovirus antigens.

The library was prepared using the immunoSEQ multiplex PCR assay. From the authors' description of their analysis: A statistical classification framework was built for diagnosing cytomegalovirus status from the catalog of TCR beta chain sequences. Imported from immuneACCESS, the table was reduced by TCRdb to in-frame sequences with V and J called. These copies leave out some clones; in studies compared against another copy, an unresolved V gene accounts for under half, and the cause of the remainder is not known. V and J calls and clone size are as listed in that table; D and trimming were resolved from the DNA. This sample is represented by over 150,000 clones; roughly 82% of them were singletons. The ten largest clones add up to about an eighth of the sample.

The chain was built from TRBV30 and TRBJ2-7; 7 middle bases align to TRBD1. The sample comprised PBMCs. The sequence came from a woman in her twenties or thirties in good health and CMV-seropositive. The sequenced DNA: TGTGCCTGGAGTGTACAGGGGATTATCAGCGAGCAGTACTTC. The resulting protein is CAWSVQGIISEQYF.